This TCR beta chain came from a study of T cell responses to AZD1222 COVID-19 vaccine. Study conclusions and caveats: Only a handful of AZD1222 recipients were seropositive at baseline. Spike-specific TCRs gained breadth and depth after people received two AZD1222 doses. Nearly half of spike-specific TCRs reportedly go after variant regions that carry no mutations. It should be noted that donors were predominantly white British and more often female, and clonal diversity was possibly underestimated.

For this clone: The antigen is not known.

Germline V lookup: CDR1 GTSNPN, CDR2 SVGIG (reference sequence). The CDR3 is made up of 13 amino acids. The germline V and J ends were trimmed by 5 bases and 1 base, with 11 bases remaining between them. The method was immunoSEQ multiplex PCR; TCRdb's version includes in-frame clones alone and lacks a portion of them. The sample lists 150,000 to 200,000 clones; roughly nine tenths were seen once. The chain joins TRBV30 to TRBJ1-1; no definite D call. This sequence was found in an adult in good health. The sequencing used peripheral blood, collected on day 0 of AZD1222 vaccination. The CDR3 is CAWARGENTEAFF. CDR3 bases: TGTGCCTGGGCGCGAGGAGAGAACACTGAAGCTTTCTTT.